This entry concerns a single T cell receptor beta chain. The record originates from a study of blood T cell repertoires in COVID-19. At the level of the study: Italy, Spain and the United States were the sources of the convalescent and acute COVID-19 samples.

The CDR3 sequence is 15 residues long. Germline CDR1 is KGHSH and CDR2 is LQKENI. V lost 0 bases, J lost 11 bases, and 10 bases stayed unmatched. Assay: immunoSEQ multiplex PCR; the TCRdb copy retains only in-frame clones and omits some. The table has fewer than 50,000 clones, about 74% seen once. This TCR was sampled from an older man with COVID-19, enrolled during active disease. The chain links TRBV18 to TRBJ1-2; 9 bases fit TRBD1. Sequenced material: peripheral blood. CDR3 nucleotide sequence: TGTGCCAGCTCACCACCAACAGGGGGCGCTTCCGGTTACACCTTC. Protein sequence: CASSPPTGGASGYTF. The full variable domain, completed using reference TRBV18 and TRBJ1-2, is NAGVMQNPRHLVRRRGQEARLRCSPMKGHSHVYWYRQLPEEGLKFMVYLQKENIIDESGMPKERFSAEFPKEGPSILRIQQVVRGDSAAYFCASSPPTGGASGYTFGSGTRLTVV.